This T cell receptor (beta chain) was obtained from a study of T cell repertoires in cytomegalovirus infection. At the level of the study: Recently identified HLA-C-restricted CMV epitopes were used, and well-studied HLA-B-restricted CMV epitopes were used as well. Public TCR beta signature analysis indicated the presence of both CMV infection and matching HLA type. Study-level results: Cumulative public TCR beta family frequency identified carriers of CMV plus the relevant HLA. Within the response measured ex vivo, HLA-C-restricted CMV-specific TCR beta clonotypes were dominant.

As for this clonotype: Its target is unknown.

One entry per CDR3 protein results from TCRdb running MiXCR on the reads. Among around 900,000 distinct CDR3 sequences listed, around 30% were seen once. This receptor was identified in a human donor in good health (CMV status not recorded). Some clones in this sample may be carry-over from other donors' samples. The source was cultured CD8+ T cells from PBMCs, collected from culture after CMV antigen stimulation.

CDR3: CSARAPVNYGYTF. Here the CDR3 DNA reads TGCAGTGCTAGAGCCCCAGTGAACTATGGCTACACCTTC. The V and J genes are TRBV20-1 and TRBJ1-2, with no clear D. Germline V CDR1 and CDR2: DFQATT, SNEGSKA (reference sequence). The CDR3 length is 13 residues. V was cut by 1 base and J by 2 bases, with 8 bases left in between.